This is a list of T cell receptor beta chains from one sample in a study of shared T cell receptors in the human thymus. Produced via immunoSEQ multiplex PCR; TCRdb's table is partial and in-frame only. In the table there are 700,000 or so clones, 70% to 90% of which are singletons. This sample also appeared in a second study, on human thymus T cells.

Sample: thymocytes. These receptors all come from a girl under three years old with a congenital heart defect. Both conserved end residues are part of each CDR3. The order of the fields is D gene, V gene, J gene, clone size, CDR3 DNA, CDR3 protein. A D gene is named only where the DNA matches it firmly. Not all rows give a size; the values are once, few, many and, for expanded clones, a class.

.	TRBV28	TRBJ1-2	.	TGTGCCAGCAGTTTTCTGGGGGCGAAGGGCTACACCTTC	CASSFLGAKGYTF
TRBD2	TRBV9	TRBJ2-3	.	TGTGCCAGCAGCACCTCGACTGTCCGGGGGGGCCGAGATACGCAGTATTTT	CASSTSTVRGGRDTQYF
.	TRBV4-3	TRBJ1-1	.	TGCGCCAGCAGCCAAGCTAATTCGTCGGACACTGAAGCTTTCTTT	CASSQANSSDTEAFF
TRBD1	TRBV29-1	TRBJ1-2	once	TGCAGCGTGGGCCGGGGGGACAGGGCTGCTTACTATGGCTACACCTTC	CSVGRGDRAAYYGYTF
TRBD2	TRBV7-6	TRBJ2-2	.	TGTGCCAGCAGCTTAGTTGAGCGGGGGGACAATAACACCGGGGAGCTGTTTTTT	CASSLVERGDNNTGELFF
TRBD1	TRBV2	TRBJ2-2	.	TGTGCCAGCAGCGGACCGACAGGGCTCCCTTGGAACACCGGGGAGCTGTTTTTT	CASSGPTGLPWNTGELFF
.	TRBV6-1	TRBJ2-5	.	TGTGCCAGCCCGACCCAGACTGGCCTCCAAGAGACCCAGTACTTC	CASPTQTGLQETQYF
TRBD1	TRBV30	TRBJ1-1	.	TGTGCCTGGAGTCCAGACGACAGGGATGAAGCTTTCTTT	CAWSPDDRDEAFF
.	TRBV7-2	TRBJ2-3	.	TGTGCCAGCAGCTTAAAAGATAGGAGTGCAGATACGCAGTATTTT	CASSLKDRSADTQYF
.	TRBV30	TRBJ1-5	.	TGTGCCTGGAGTGTACGAGACAGGTTGCTTTTCGGGACAAATCAGCCCCAGCATTTT	CAWSVRDRLLFGTNQPQHF
.	TRBV4-3	TRBJ2-1	.	TGCGCCAGCAGCCAAAGGGGCGGGGCTCCAGACAATGAGCAGTTCTTC	CASSQRGGAPDNEQFF
.	TRBV29-1	TRBJ2-1	.	TGCAGCGCCCGAAGGGGGGGGAGCAACTACAATGAGCAGTTCTTC	CSARRGGSNYNEQFF
TRBD1	TRBV19	TRBJ1-2	.	TGTGCCAGTAGTATCCCGACTGGACAGGGCCCTACCGGTGATGGCTACACCTTC	CASSIPTGQGPTGDGYTF
.	TRBV7-2	TRBJ1-6	.	TGTGCCAGCAGCGGCAGCGATTCACCCCTCCACTTT	CASSGSDSPLHF
TRBD1	TRBV29-1	TRBJ2-7	.	TGCAGCGCGGGACAGGGGTCCGAGCAGTACTTC	CSAGQGSEQYF
.	TRBV11-2	TRBJ2-2	.	TGTGCCAGCAGCTTAGTTCCAAGACAGCTACTCAGTACAACCGGGGAGCTGTTTTTT	CASSLVPRQLLSTTGELFF
.	TRBV9	TRBJ1-1	.	TGTGCCAGCAGCCCCCCAGGAGGGGAGGGGTCTACTGAAGCTTTCTTT	CASSPPGGEGSTEAFF
TRBD1	TRBV9	TRBJ1-1	.	TGTGCCAGCAGCGCCCACACAGGGGGCACTGAAGCTTTCTTT	CASSAHTGGTEAFF
.	TRBV7-9	TRBJ1-2	.	TGTGCCAGCAGCTTAGCGGGGAGAGGCTACACCTTC	CASSLAGRGYTF
TRBD1	TRBV25-1	TRBJ1-2	once	TGTGCCAGCAGTGAGGGTCGGACAGGGGCGTATGGCTACACCTTC	CASSEGRTGAYGYTF
TRBD1	TRBV27	TRBJ1-1	.	TGTGCCAGCAGGACAGGGATGAACACTGAAGCTTTCTTT	CASRTGMNTEAFF
.	TRBV1	TRBJ2-1	.	TGCACCAGCAGCCCCAGGCCCGTTCCCAACTACAATGAGCAGTTCTTC	CTSSPRPVPNYNEQFF
.	TRBV27	TRBJ1-4	.	TGTGCCAGCAGTCAAACGAGATTTTTCTCCGAAAAACTGTTTTTT	CASSQTRFFSEKLFF
TRBD2	TRBV11-2	TRBJ2-1	.	TGTGCCAGCAGCCCATTAGCGGGGGTTTACAATGAGCAGTTCTTC	CASSPLAGVYNEQFF
TRBD2	TRBV29-1	TRBJ2-7	.	TGCAGCGTCGGGGAGGGGATGGGTTACGAGCAGTACTTC	CSVGEGMGYEQYF